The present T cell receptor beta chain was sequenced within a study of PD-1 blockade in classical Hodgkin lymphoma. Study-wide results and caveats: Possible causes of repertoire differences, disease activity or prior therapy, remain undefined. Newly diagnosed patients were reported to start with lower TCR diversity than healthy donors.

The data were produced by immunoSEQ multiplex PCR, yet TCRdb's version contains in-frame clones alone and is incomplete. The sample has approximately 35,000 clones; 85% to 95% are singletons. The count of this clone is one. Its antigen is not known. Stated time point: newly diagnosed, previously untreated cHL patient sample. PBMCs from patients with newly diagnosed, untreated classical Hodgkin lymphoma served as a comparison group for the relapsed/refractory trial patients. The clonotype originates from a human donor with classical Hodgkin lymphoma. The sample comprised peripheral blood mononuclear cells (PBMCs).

The CDR3 DNA reads TGTGCCAGCAGTTACAGCAGGGGCTCTGAAGCTTTCTTT. This codes for CASSYSRGSEAFF. The chain couples TRBV6-9 to TRBJ1-1, with a possible D match to TRBD1 (6 bases). V dropped 3 bases and J dropped 6 bases, with 11 bases sitting between them. The CDR3 length is 13 residues. Per the germline V gene, CDR1 is MNHGY and CDR2 is SVAAGI.